These 27 T cell receptor beta chains came from one sample sequenced in a study of blood T cell repertoires in COVID-19. The method was immunoSEQ multiplex PCR; TCRdb's version includes in-frame clones alone and lacks a portion of them. The sample holds fewer than 200,000 clones; roughly 82% are singletons and the top ten take 4.5% to 6.5%. Material: PBMCs or T cells enriched from blood (not recorded which). All receptors derive from a woman in her sixties with acute COVID-19.

The rearrangement uses TRBV7-8 and TRBJ2-7; D is perhaps TRBD2 (6 bases). In germline, CDR1 is SGHVS, CDR2 FQNEAQ. Deletions cut 5 bases from V and 5 bases from J, with 19 bases between. CDR3 length equals 15 residues. CDR3 in DNA: TGTGCCAGCAGCCATAAATCGGGGGAGTGGAACGAGCAGTACTTC. It specifies CASSHKSGEWNEQYF.

The rearrangement joins TRBV10-1 to TRBJ2-7; TRBD1 agrees at 7 bases. J lost 5 bases, V lost 2 bases, and 6 bases had no gene match. The V gene's germline CDR1 is WNHNN and CDR2 SYGVQD (reference sequence). The CDR3 spans 14 residues. The CDR3 nucleotides read TGCGCCAGCAGTGAGGAACAGGGGTACAACGAGCAGTACTTC. It is translated as CASSEEQGYNEQYF.

The chain couples TRBV6-5 to TRBJ2-7, with D possibly TRBD1 on 6 matching bases. The CDR3 extends over 14 amino acids. The ends were cut back, 8 bases at V and 12 bases at J, with 26 bases in the middle. Germline CDR1 and CDR2: MNHEY and SVGAGI. In nucleotides, the CDR3 is TGTGCCAGCTACCCGGACGGGACAACCCCTAAGGGGTACTTC. Residues: CASYPDGTTPKGYF.

The chain has TRBV6-1 and TRBJ2-2; D gene ambiguous. V lost 3 bases, J lost 3 bases, and 8 bases lay in between. Germline CDR1 reads MNHNS; CDR2 reads SASEGT. The CDR3 is made up of 14 amino acids. The DNA for the CDR3 is TGTGCCAGCAGTGAGCGAGTTTACACCGGGGAGCTGTTTTTT. Amino acids: CASSERVYTGELFF.

There are a few counts of this clone. The CDR3 bases are TGCGCCAGCAGCCACACCGCAGGGGCCGATGGCTACACCTTC. Its translation is CASSHTAGADGYTF. The chain carries TRBV5-1 and TRBJ1-2; TRBD1 might be the D (6 bases). Germline V gene sequence: CDR1 SGHRS, CDR2 YFSETQ. CDR3 length equals 14 residues. V lost 4 bases, J lost 6 bases, and 16 bases lay in between.

This clone has only one observation. This chain connects TRBV15 to TRBJ1-2; D remains ambiguous. With 5 bases removed from V and 12 bases from J, the gap between germline ends came to 16 bases. This CDR3 comprises 12 residues. Looked up from germline, CDR1 is LNHNV and CDR2 is YYDKDF (reference sequence). DNA for the CDR3: TGTGCCACCAGCCTCAGCGGTTTGTTTAACACCTTC. It encodes CATSLSGLFNTF.

With regard to this clone: At one end the junction does not follow the germline gene, possibly because of a read error. The chain links TRBV7-2 to TRBJ2-1; possibly TRBD2 for D (6 bases). This CDR3 spans 15 amino acids. Germline V lookup: CDR1 SGHTA, CDR2 FQGNSA. The CDR3, as DNA: TGTGCCAGCAGCTTAACGGAGGAGGGTTACAATGGGCAGTTCTTC. It yields the protein CASSLTEEGYNGQFF.

V gene TRBV11-3 combines with J gene TRBJ2-7; 10 bases are a match to TRBD2. This CDR3 is 14 amino acids long. Germline V lookup: CDR1 SGHNT, CDR2 YENEEA. V lost 8 bases and J lost 4; bases outside the gene matches: 8. This CDR3 is CASLVASGSYEQYF. As DNA, the CDR3 is TGTGCCAGCCTCGTGGCTAGCGGGAGTTACGAGCAGTACTTC.

This chain joins TRBV30 and TRBJ1-3; tentative D call: TRBD1 (5 bases). V was clipped by 3 bases and J by 0 bases, with 12 bases between them. This CDR3 region has 15 residues. Germline CDR1 is GTSNPN and CDR2 is SVGIG (reference sequence). In DNA form, the CDR3 reads TGTGCCTGGAGGGGAGGGGCGAGCTCTGGAAACACCATATATTTT. It translates to CAWRGGASSGNTIYF.

This clone was found a few times. J is TRBJ1-6 and V is TRBV1. TRBV1 is a documented pseudogene. The CDR3 sequence is 16 residues long. Here the CDR3 reads CTSSRREISYNSPLHF. The CDR3 DNA reads as TGCACCAGCAGCCGTCGAGAGATCTCCTATAATTCACCCCTCCACTTT.

The chain has TRBV7-9 and TRBJ2-3, with 7 bases that match TRBD1. The junction had 10 bases not matched to a gene; V was cut back by 5 bases and J by 2 bases. The V gene's germline CDR1 is SEHNR and CDR2 FQNEAQ (reference sequence). The length of the CDR3 is 16 residues. This CDR3 is CASSDPNRGITDTQYF. The DNA of the CDR3 is TGTGCCAGCAGCGACCCGAACAGGGGAATCACAGATACGCAGTATTTT.

The CDR3 here is CASREVVGNTIYF. The CDR3 DNA reads as TGTGCCAGCAGGGAGGTTGTGGGAAACACCATATATTTT. This chain connects TRBV2 to TRBJ1-3; D remains unclear. The CDR3 has 13 residues. Trimming shortened V by 6 bases and J by 4 bases, and 10 bases separated the two germline ends. Germline assignment: CDR1 SNHLY and CDR2 FYNNEI.

The CDR3 reads CASSQVSGNSYEQYF. For the CDR3, the DNA is TGTGCCAGCAGCCAAGTTAGCGGCAACTCCTACGAGCAGTACTTC. The chain couples TRBV4-2 to TRBJ2-7, with D maybe TRBD2 (6 bases). This CDR3 region has 15 residues. Germline CDR1 LGHNA, CDR2 YNFKEQ. Trimming stripped 1 base from V and 0 bases from J, with 10 bases between.

This chain links TRBV7-9 with TRBJ1-1; possible D gene TRBD1, 5 bases. The CDR3 has 15 amino acids. Germline values: CDR1 SEHNR, CDR2 FQNEAQ (reference sequence). Trimming cost V 4 bases and J 5 bases, with 17 bases left between them. The CDR3 DNA sequence: TGTGCCAGCAGCTCCGAGGCGGGGGTCGGGACTGAAGCTTTCTTT. Translation: CASSSEAGVGTEAFF.

The chain carries TRBV19 and TRBJ2-7; D might be TRBD2 (6 bases). The CDR3 length is 16 residues. The V gene lost 4 bases and the J gene lost 2 bases, with 18 bases spanning the gap. CDR1 is LNHDA and CDR2 is SQIVND in the germline V gene (reference sequence). The CDR3: CASSRKSGPTPYEQYF. CDR3 bases: TGTGCCAGTAGTAGAAAAAGCGGGCCGACCCCCTACGAGCAGTACTTC.

The chain uses TRBV23-1 and TRBJ2-7; D not resolved. TRBV23-1 is flagged as an ORF with uncertain function. This CDR3 comprises 12 residues. V was trimmed by 3 bases and J by 3 bases, leaving 6 bases between them. CDR3 nucleotide sequence: TGCGCCAGCAGTCAGGAGTGCTACGAGCAGTACGTC. Protein sequence: CASSQECYEQYV.

In its sample, this clone was seen once. The sample contains more than one DNA sequence encoding this CDR3. The rearrangement links TRBV29-1 to TRBJ1-6; no clear D gene. V was cut by 8 bases and J by 10 bases, with 6 bases left in between. The CDR3 has 9 residues. CDR1 and CDR2 from the germline V gene are SQVTM and ANQGSEA. The chain's CDR3 is CSLVSPLHF. DNA for the CDR3: TGCAGCCTCGTATCACCCCTCCACTTT.

The chain has TRBV19 and TRBJ1-2, with TRBD1 matching over 7 bases. The CDR3 loop spans 13 amino acids. Looked up from germline, CDR1 is LNHDA and CDR2 is SQIVND (reference sequence). The V segment lost 8 bases and the J segment 6 bases; nucleotides outside the gene matches: 9. As DNA, the CDR3 is TGTGCCAGTCAAGGGGGCGCCGAGGATGGCTACACCTTC. It translates to CASQGGAEDGYTF. Supplemented by reference TRBV19 and TRBJ1-2, the full variable domain reads DGGITQSPKYLFRKEGQNVTLSCEQNLNHDAMYWYRQDPGQGLRLIYYSQIVNDFQKGDIAEGYSVSREKKESFPLTVTSAQKNPTAFYLCASQGGAEDGYTFGSGTRLTVV.

This sequence joins TRBV20-1 and TRBJ2-7; D is undetermined. Between the trimmed V and J ends, which lost 3 bases and 6 bases, there was a span of 6 bases. In germline, CDR1 is DFQATT, CDR2 SNEGSKA (reference sequence). The CDR3 contains 10 residues. CDR3 region: CSASNIEQYF. The CDR3 DNA reads TGCAGTGCTAGTAATATCGAGCAGTACTTC.

The rearrangement uses TRBV10-3 and TRBJ2-5; D remains ambiguous. This CDR3 region has 14 residues. With 4 bases removed from V and 0 bases from J, the gap between germline ends came to 9 bases. The V gene's germline CDR1 is ENHRY and CDR2 SYGVKD. The CDR3 is CAISGGTDQETQYF. The CDR3 bases are TGTGCCATCAGTGGCGGTACCGACCAAGAGACCCAGTACTTC.

To note about this clone: Other nucleotide sequences in the sample specify the same CDR3. This chain connects TRBV6-5 to TRBJ2-5; D possibly corresponds to TRBD1 (6 bases). Germline V gene data show CDR1 as MNHEY and CDR2 as SVGAGI. V dropped 0 bases and J dropped 4 bases, with 12 bases sitting between them. This CDR3 is built from 15 residues. The CDR3 region is CASSYSGAQLETQYF. Written as DNA, the CDR3 is TGTGCCAGCAGTTACTCGGGGGCCCAGCTAGAGACCCAGTACTTC.

This chain connects TRBV7-6 to TRBJ2-5; TRBD2 matches 8 bases. CDR3 length: 13 residues. Trimming took 1 base from V and 7 from J; bases not matched to a gene: 2. Germline-derived CDR1 and CDR2 are SGHVS and FNYEAQ. CDR3 nucleotides: TGTGCCAGCAGCTTAGTACGGGAGGGGACCCAGTACTTC. Translation: CASSLVREGTQYF. Drawing the rest from reference TRBV7-6 and TRBJ2-5, the complete variable domain is GAGVSQSPRYKVTKRGQDVALRCDPISGHVSLYWYRQALGQGPEFLTYFNYEAQQDKSGLPNDRFSAERPEGSISTLTIQRTEQRDSAMYRCASSLVREGTQYFGPGTRLLVL.

The V and J genes are TRBV19 and TRBJ2-7; D is unclear. The CDR3 has 14 amino acids. Germline values: CDR1 LNHDA, CDR2 SQIVND (reference sequence). V dropped 5 bases and J dropped 3 bases, with 14 bases sitting between them. The CDR3 sequence is CASSGRRTNYEQYV. The CDR3 nucleotides read TGTGCCAGTAGTGGCCGGAGAACCAACTACGAGCAGTACGTC.

The chain combines TRBV6-5 with TRBJ1-2, with TRBD1 matching 7 bases. Looked up from germline, CDR1 is MNHEY and CDR2 is SVGAGI. This CDR3 spans 15 amino acids. The V gene end was trimmed by 6 bases and the J gene end by 6 bases; junction bases not matched to a gene: 13. CDR3 sequence (DNA): TGTGCCAGCAGGAGACAGGGTGGCCTAAGAAATGGCTACACCTTC. Encoded protein: CASRRQGGLRNGYTF.

The chain recombines TRBV13 with TRBJ1-4, with D perhaps matching TRBD1 (6 bases). V was pared by 2 bases and J by 2 bases, with 12 bases between. CDR1 PRHDT and CDR2 FYEKMQ come from the germline V gene (reference sequence). The CDR3 has 16 amino acids. The CDR3 coding sequence is TGTGCCAGCAGCTTACGAGGGGGGGCCACTAATGAAAAACTGTTTTTT. This sequence encodes CASSLRGGATNEKLFF.

DNA of the CDR3: TGCGCCAGCAGCTTCGGCGGGGAGGGTGGCTACACCTTC. As protein: CASSFGGEGGYTF. The V call is TRBV5-1, the J call TRBJ1-2; D remains unclear. The CDR3 contains 13 residues. Between the trimmed V and J ends, which lost 2 bases and 7 bases, there was a span of 12 bases. Looked up from germline, CDR1 is SGHRS and CDR2 is YFSETQ.

The genes are TRBV7-2 and TRBJ2-3; 9 bases are a match to TRBD2. J lost 2 bases, V lost 6 bases, and 3 bases had no gene match. The CDR3 has 14 residues. Germline CDR1 SGHTA, CDR2 FQGNSA. The CDR3 nucleotides read TGTGCCAGCAGTAGCGGGAGAACCACAGATACGCAGTATTTT. This gives the protein CASSSGRTTDTQYF. The variable domain in full, with the rest retrieved from reference TRBV7-2 and TRBJ2-3, is GAGVSQSPSNKVTEKGKDVELRCDPISGHTALYWYRQSLGQGLEFLIYFQGNSAPDKSGLPSDRFSAERTGGSVSTLTIQRTQQEDSAVYLCASSSGRTTDTQYFGPGTRLTVL.